Sequencing of this T cell receptor (beta chain) was carried out in a study of graft-versus-host responses after intestinal transplantation. Study in general: Recipients uniformly received anti-thymocyte globulin induction, followed by tacrolimus and steroids for approximately 3 years.

The CDR3 runs to 16 residues. The V end was cut by 4 bases, the J end by 3 bases, with 19 bases between. The V gene's germline CDR1 is SGHNT and CDR2 YYREEE (reference sequence). The study, taken as a whole, reports: Allografts from individuals with graft-donor T cell macrochimerism displayed high graft-versus-host to host-versus-graft clonal ratios. Early after transplant, HvG declines were associated with peak levels of circulating GvH clones.

Sequencing was performed with immunoSEQ multiplex PCR; in TCRdb, only in-frame clones are kept and a portion is missing. The top ten hold 1.7% of the sample, which has 60,000 to 65,000 clones, approximately 91% seen once. Comment on this clone: What it binds is not known.

Sequencing was performed on unstimulated CD8+ T cells sorted from spleen or lymph node cells, taken before transplant. The receptor comes from a human donor who was the organ donor for an intestinal transplant. The chain employs TRBV5-4 and TRBJ1-1; a possible D gene is TRBD1 (5 bases). DNA for the CDR3: TGTGCCAGCAGCCCCCGCACGGGGTCGGGGGACACTGAAGCTTTCTTT. This gives the protein CASSPRTGSGDTEAFF.